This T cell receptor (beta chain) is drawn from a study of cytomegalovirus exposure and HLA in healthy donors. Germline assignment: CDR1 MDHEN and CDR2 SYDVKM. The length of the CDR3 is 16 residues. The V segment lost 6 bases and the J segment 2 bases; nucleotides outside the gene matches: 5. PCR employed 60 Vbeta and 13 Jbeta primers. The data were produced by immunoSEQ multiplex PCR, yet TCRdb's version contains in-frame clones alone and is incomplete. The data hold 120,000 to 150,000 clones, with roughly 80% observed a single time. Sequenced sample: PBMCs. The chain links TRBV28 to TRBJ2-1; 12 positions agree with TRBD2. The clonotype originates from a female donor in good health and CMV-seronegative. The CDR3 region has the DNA TGTGCCAGCAGGCGGACTAGCGGGGCTACCTACAATGAGCAGTTCTTC. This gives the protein CASRRTSGATYNEQFF.